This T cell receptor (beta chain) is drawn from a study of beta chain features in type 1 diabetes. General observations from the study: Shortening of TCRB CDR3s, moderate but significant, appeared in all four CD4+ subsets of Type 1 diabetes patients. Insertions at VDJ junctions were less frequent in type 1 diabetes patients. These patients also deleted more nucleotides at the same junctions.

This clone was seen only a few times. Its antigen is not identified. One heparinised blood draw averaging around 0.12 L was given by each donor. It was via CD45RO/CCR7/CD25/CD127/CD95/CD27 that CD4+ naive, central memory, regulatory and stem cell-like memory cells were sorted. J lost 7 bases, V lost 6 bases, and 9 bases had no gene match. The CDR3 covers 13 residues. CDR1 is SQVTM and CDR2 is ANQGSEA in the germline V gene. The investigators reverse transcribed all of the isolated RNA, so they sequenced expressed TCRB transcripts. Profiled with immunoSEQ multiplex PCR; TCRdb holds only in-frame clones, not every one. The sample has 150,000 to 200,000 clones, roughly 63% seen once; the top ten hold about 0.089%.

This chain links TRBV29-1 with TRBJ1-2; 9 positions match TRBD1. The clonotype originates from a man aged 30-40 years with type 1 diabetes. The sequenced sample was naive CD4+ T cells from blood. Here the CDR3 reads CSVGRDRDVGYTF. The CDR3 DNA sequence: TGCAGCGTCGGAAGGGACAGGGACGTTGGCTACACCTTC.